This TCR beta chain appears in the sequencing data of a study of identical twins. General study results and limits: High-abundance cord blood beta clonotypes had fewer insertions; memory repertoires showed none.

CDR1 is LGHNT, CDR2 FRNRAP, per germline. Trimming took off 0 bases at V and 1 base at J, with 8 bases between the two ends. This CDR3 contains 15 residues. With regard to this clonotype: Its antigen is undetermined.

MiXCR, run by TCRdb on the 5' RACE reads, gives a single entry per CDR3 protein. Found here are 250,000 to 350,000 distinct CDR3 sequences, roughly 8.6% of them singletons; the top ten hold approximately 6.6%. These data also formed part of another study, on yellow fever vaccine responses in identical twins.

Sequenced material: CD8+ T cells sorted from blood. This TCR was sampled from a young woman in good health. The chain recombines TRBV12-5 with TRBJ2-3; D uncertain. The CDR3: CASGLVTAGTDTQYF. Here the CDR3 DNA reads TGTGCTAGTGGTTTGGTAACTGCAGGCACAGATACGCAGTATTTT.